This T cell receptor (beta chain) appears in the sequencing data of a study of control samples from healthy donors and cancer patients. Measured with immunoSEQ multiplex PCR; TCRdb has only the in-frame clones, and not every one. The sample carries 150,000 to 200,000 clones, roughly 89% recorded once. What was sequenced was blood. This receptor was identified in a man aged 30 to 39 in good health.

The CDR3 is CASSQDEGPAYEQYF. CDR3 nucleotides: TGTGCCAGCAGCCAAGATGAAGGGCCGGCCTACGAGCAGTACTTC. V usage is TRBV3-1 (or the pseudogene TRBV3-2) and J usage is TRBJ2-7; D is unresolved. In germline, CDR1 is LGHDT, CDR2 YNNKEL (reference sequence). V was cut by 0 bases and J by 2 bases, with 11 bases left in between. The length of the CDR3 is 15 residues.